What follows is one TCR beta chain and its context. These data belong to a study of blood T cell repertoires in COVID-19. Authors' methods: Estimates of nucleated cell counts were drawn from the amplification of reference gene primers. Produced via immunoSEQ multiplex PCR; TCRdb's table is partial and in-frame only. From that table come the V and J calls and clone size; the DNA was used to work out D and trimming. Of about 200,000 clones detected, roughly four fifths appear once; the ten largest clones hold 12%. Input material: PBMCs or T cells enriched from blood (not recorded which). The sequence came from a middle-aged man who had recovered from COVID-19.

The CDR3 nucleotides read TGTGCCAGCATAGGACTCGGAAGCTCTGGGGCCAACGTCCTGACTTTC. It specifies CASIGLGSSGANVLTF. The V gene is TRBV2, the J gene TRBJ2-6; possible D gene TRBD2, 5 bases. Germline V gene data show CDR1 as SNHLY and CDR2 as FYNNEI. This CDR3 has 16 amino acids. V dropped 7 bases and J dropped 0 bases, with 13 bases sitting between them.